This T cell receptor (beta chain) is drawn from a study of T cell responses to AZD1222 COVID-19 vaccine. Study information: Second-dose timings of about 4 or about 12 weeks were pooled. General study findings and limits: The donor group comprised mostly white British people and more females; the analysis possibly underestimated clonal diversity. Once two AZD1222 doses were given, Spike-specific TCR breadth and depth went up.

Germline V gene sequence: CDR1 KGHSH, CDR2 LQKENI. With 3 bases clipped from V and 1 base from J, the junction kept 2 bases outside the gene matches. The CDR3 loop spans 14 amino acids. TCRdb's copy holds only in-frame clones and misses some; the assay was immunoSEQ multiplex PCR. The table lists approximately 190,000 clones, around 94% of them singletons. This clone was found a few times. The antigen remains undetermined. Here the sequenced sample was peripheral blood, taken on day 0 of AZD1222 vaccination. This sequence originates from an adult in good health. The chain combines TRBV18 with TRBJ2-5, with 7 bases identical to TRBD1. CDR3 loop: CASSPGQIQETQYF. The CDR3 DNA reads as TGTGCCAGCTCACCGGGACAGATCCAAGAGACCCAGTACTTC.